This T cell receptor beta chain appears in the sequencing data of a study of CD8 T cells in Susac syndrome. About 0.5 to 1 ug RNA was reverse transcribed with random hexamers. One entry per CDR3 protein, called by TCRdb with MiXCR from the immunoSEQ multiplex PCR reads. The sample consists of around 200,000 distinct CDR3 sequences, approximately 96% of them appearing once. Germline assignment: CDR1 SGHDN and CDR2 FVKESK. Losses at the gene ends were 4 bases for V and 8 bases for J; bases not matched to a gene: 7. The CDR3 loop spans 14 amino acids. The sequenced material came from CD4+ T cells from PBMCs. The sequence was obtained from a human donor with Susac syndrome. The chain employs TRBV14 and TRBJ2-3, with 9 bases that match TRBD1. DNA of the CDR3: TGTGCCAGCAGCCTCGGGACAGGGTTGGGTACGCAGTATTTT. Translating it yields CASSLGTGLGTQYF.